This T cell receptor (beta chain) was recorded in a study of blood T cells in healthy people across ages. In germline, CDR1 is LGHDT, CDR2 YNNKEL (reference sequence). Trimming left V 0 bases short and J 1 base short, with 13 bases between. The CDR3 has 18 amino acids. Through a sample-barcoded 5' primer and a J-beta primer mix, a second PCR was run for 7 to 11 cycles. All samples gave at least 3 million CDR3-containing paired-end reads. TCRdb re-called the 5' RACE reads through MiXCR, storing one row per CDR3 protein. This sample has about 730,000 distinct CDR3 sequences, with approximately 39% found just once. Total RNA was extracted at no less than 6 micrograms per sample.

The chain is built from TRBV3-1 and TRBJ2-6; tentative D call: TRBD1 (6 bases). Material: blood. This clonotype was obtained from a woman aged 55-69 years in good health. The CDR3 sequence: CASSQDLQGGSGANVLTF. CDR3 nucleotide sequence: TGTGCCAGCAGCCAAGATTTACAGGGCGGGTCTGGGGCCAACGTCCTGACTTTC.